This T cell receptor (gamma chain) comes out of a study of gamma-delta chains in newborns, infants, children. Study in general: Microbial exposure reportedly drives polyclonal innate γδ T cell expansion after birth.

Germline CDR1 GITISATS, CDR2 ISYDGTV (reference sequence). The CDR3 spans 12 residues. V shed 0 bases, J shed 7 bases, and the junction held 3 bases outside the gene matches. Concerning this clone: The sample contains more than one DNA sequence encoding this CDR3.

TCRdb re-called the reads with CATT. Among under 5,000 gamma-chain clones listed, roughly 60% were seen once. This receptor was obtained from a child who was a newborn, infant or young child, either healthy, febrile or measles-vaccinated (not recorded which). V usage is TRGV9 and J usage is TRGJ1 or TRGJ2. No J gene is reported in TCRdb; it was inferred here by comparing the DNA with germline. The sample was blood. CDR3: CALWEVWYKKLF. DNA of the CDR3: TGTGCCTTGTGGGAGGTGTGGTATAAGAAACTCTTT.